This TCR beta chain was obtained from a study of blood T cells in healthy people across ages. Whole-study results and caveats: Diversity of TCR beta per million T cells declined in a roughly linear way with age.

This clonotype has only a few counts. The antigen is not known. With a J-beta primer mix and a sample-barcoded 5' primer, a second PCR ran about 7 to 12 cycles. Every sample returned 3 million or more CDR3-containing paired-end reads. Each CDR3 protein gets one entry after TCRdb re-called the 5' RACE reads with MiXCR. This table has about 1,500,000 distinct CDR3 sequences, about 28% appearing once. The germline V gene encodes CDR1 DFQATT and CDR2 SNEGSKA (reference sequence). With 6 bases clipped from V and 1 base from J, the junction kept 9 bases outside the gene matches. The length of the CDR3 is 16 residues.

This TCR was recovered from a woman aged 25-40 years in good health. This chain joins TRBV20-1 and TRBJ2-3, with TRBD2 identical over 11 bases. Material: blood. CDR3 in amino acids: CSAPLPLAGGTDTQYF. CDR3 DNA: TGCAGTGCCCCACTTCCACTAGCGGGAGGCACAGATACGCAGTATTTT.